This T cell receptor (beta chain) was recorded in a study of cytomegalovirus exposure and HLA in healthy donors. Whole-study context: The early release's HLA-typed donors yielded 70 million to 85 million unique TCRs.

Whole-study results and caveats: In the analysis, some V segments, TRBV6-2 and TRBV6-3 included, were excluded as indistinguishable. Both high specificity and high sensitivity reportedly marked the classifier's diagnosis of cytomegalovirus status.

Of note for this clone: Its specificity is not known.

13 Jbeta primers and 60 Vbeta primers were used for the PCR. Using immunoSEQ multiplex PCR, the repertoire was profiled, and TCRdb retains in-frame clones only, with some absent. The sample lists more than 150,000 clones, over 70% occurring once. The V gene's germline CDR1 is LNHDA and CDR2 SQIVND (reference sequence). This CDR3 contains 16 residues. V was pared by 3 bases and J by 2 bases, with 16 bases between. What was sequenced was PBMCs. This TCR came from a man aged 45-65 years in good health and CMV-seropositive. V gene TRBV19 combines with J gene TRBJ2-5; D may be TRBD2 (6 bases). The CDR3: CASSIDRGARQETQYF. The CDR3 DNA is TGTGCCAGTAGTATTGATCGCGGGGCCAGGCAAGAGACCCAGTACTTC.